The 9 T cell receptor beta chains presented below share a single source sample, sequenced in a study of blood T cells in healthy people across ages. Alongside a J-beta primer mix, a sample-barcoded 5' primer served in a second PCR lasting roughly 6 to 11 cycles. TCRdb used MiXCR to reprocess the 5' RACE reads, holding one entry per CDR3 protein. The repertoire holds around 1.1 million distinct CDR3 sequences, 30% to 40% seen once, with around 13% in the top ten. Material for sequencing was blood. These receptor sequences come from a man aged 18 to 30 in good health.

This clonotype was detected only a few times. CDR3 DNA sequence: TGTGCCAGCAGCTTAACTATTCCATCCCCCCTTCCAGATACGCAGTATTTT. Its protein product is CASSLTIPSPLPDTQYF. This sequence joins TRBV7-2 and TRBJ2-3; D not resolved. The germline gives CDR1 SGHTA, CDR2 FQGNSA. The CDR3 extends over 17 amino acids. Trimming cost V 2 bases and J 4 bases, with 19 bases left between them.

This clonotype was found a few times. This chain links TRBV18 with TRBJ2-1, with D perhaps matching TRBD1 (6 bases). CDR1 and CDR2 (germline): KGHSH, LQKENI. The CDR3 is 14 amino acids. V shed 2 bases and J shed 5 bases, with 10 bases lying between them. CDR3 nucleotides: TGTGCCAGCTCACCAAAGTCAGGGGACAATGAGCAGTTCTTC. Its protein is CASSPKSGDNEQFF.

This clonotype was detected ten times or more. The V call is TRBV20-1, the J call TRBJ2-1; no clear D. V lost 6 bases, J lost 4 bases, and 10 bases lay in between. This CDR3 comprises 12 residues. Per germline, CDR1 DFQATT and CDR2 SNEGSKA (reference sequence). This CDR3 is CSARPGYNEQFF. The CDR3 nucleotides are TGCAGTGCCCGACCGGGTTACAATGAGCAGTTCTTC.

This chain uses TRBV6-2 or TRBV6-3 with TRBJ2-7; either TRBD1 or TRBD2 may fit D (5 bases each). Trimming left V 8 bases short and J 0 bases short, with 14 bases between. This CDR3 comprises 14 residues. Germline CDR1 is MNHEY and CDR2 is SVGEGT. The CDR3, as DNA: TGTGCCAGCCTGGGACCGCCACCCTCCTACGAGCAGTACTTC. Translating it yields CASLGPPPSYEQYF.

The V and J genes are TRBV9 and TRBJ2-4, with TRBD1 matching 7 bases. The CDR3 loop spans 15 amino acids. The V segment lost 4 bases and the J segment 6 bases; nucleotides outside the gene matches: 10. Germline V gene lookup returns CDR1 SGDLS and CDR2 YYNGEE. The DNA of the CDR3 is TGTGCCAGCAGCCCTTTGACAGGGAACAGAAACATTCAGTACTTC. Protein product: CASSPLTGNRNIQYF.

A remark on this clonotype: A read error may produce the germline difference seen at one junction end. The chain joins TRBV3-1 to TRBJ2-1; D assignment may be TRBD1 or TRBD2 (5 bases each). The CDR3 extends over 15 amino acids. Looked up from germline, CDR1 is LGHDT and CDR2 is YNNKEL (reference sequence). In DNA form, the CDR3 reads TGTGCCAGCGGCCAAGATGGGACGGGTGGCAATGAGCAGTTCTTC. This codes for CASGQDGTGGNEQFF.

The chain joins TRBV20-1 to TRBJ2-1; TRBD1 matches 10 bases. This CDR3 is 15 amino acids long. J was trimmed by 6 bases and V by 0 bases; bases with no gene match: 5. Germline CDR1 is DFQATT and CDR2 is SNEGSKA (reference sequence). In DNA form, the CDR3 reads TGCAGTGCTAGAGACCGGGACAGGGGCCCCAATGAGCAGTTCTTC. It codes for CSARDRDRGPNEQFF.

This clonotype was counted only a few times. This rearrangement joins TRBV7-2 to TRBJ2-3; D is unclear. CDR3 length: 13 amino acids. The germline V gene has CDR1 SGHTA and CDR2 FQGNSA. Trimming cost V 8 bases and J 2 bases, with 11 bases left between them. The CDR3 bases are TGTGCCAGCGGCCCACTTTCCACAGATACGCAGTATTTT. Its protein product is CASGPLSTDTQYF.

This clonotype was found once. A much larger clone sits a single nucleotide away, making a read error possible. This chain's CDR3 is CASSRILDTSYEQFF. DNA of the CDR3: TGCGCCAGCAGCCGTATATTGGACACATCCTACGAGCAGTTCTTC. V usage is TRBV4-3 and J usage is TRBJ2-1, with D possibly being TRBD1 (5 bases). The CDR3 totals 15 residues. Deletions cut 4 bases from V and 10 bases from J, with 20 bases between. CDR1 is LGHNA and CDR2 is YSLEER in the germline V gene.